A selection of T cell receptor beta chains follows, all from one sample in a study of human T cells and chemical hapten exposure. A single record per CDR3 protein comes from TCRdb applying MiXCR to the RACE reads. The sample holds 150,000 or so distinct CDR3 sequences, about 14% seen once. The material sequenced was whole blood, taken in connection with sensitization to the hapten diphenylcyclopropenone (DPC). The receptors here all came from a woman in her 30s with alopecia areata. Some clones in this sample may be carry-over from other donors' samples. Both conserved end residues are part of each CDR3. The order of the fields is V gene, CDR3 protein.

>TRBV18
CASSPTRDGRYGYTF
>TRBV11-2
CASSTPKGATYNEQFF
>TRBV6-5
CASSYSLAGSQETQYF
>TRBV28
CASSLDRWGDSNQPQHF
>TRBV10-3
CAIRGDRLTGELFF
>TRBV29-1
CSVEDPPPNYGYTF
>TRBV7-2
CASSLGGKTGELFF
>TRBV11-1
CASSLAAVGSYEQYF
>TRBV27
CASSLQGAPEKLFF
>TRBV20-1
CSAPKAGRTDTQYF
>TRBV18
CASSAGSQYQETQYF
>TRBV20-1
CSARAPSSYEQYF
>TRBV5-1
CASSPGGGVNQPQHF
>TRBV7-3
CASSLAGGGQETQYF
>TRBV6-1
CASSEGLAREQYF
>TRBV27
CASSLARDTDTQYF
>TRBV2
CASTPLSGESTDTQYF
>TRBV30
CAWSSGVNTEAFF
>TRBV18
CASSQTLTSGSSYNEQFF
>TRBV29-1
CSVVTSSTEQYF
>TRBV12-3/TRBV12-4
CASSWDSTTDTQYF
>TRBV6-2/TRBV6-3
CASVKDSFQETQYF
>TRBV29-1
CSVEGTPGSFEQYF
>TRBV27
CATTTGNYGEQYF
>TRBV19
CASMQGVYGYTF
>TRBV30
CAWSVGTYNEQFF
>TRBV6-1
CASSEVRQPQHF
>TRBV28
CASKGSSSLSTDTQYF
>TRBV7-2
CASSRGPQETQYF
>TRBV7-3
CASSLTRGNNEQFF
>TRBV6-2/TRBV6-3
CVSSPMDGRRAEAFF
>TRBV29-1
CSVVVGVGTRRYSNQPQHF
>TRBV14
CASSQRALDPTRGEKLFF
>TRBV5-1
CASSRGQGTSTDTQYF
>TRBV6-6
CASTKIGGGNQPQHF
>TRBV20-1
CSARDRERGYEQYF
>TRBV6-2/TRBV6-3
CASRTAGSGANVLTF
>TRBV29-1
CSVGKVLQETQYF
>TRBV6-2/TRBV6-3
CATDRGGEQYF